Below are 16 T cell receptor beta chains sequenced from a single sample in a study of tumor and adjacent non-tumor tissue in lung cancer. The library came from three nested PCR rounds adapted from ARM-PCR protocols. Each CDR3 protein gets one entry after TCRdb re-called the multiplex PCR reads with MiXCR. The sample records 95,000 to 150,000 distinct CDR3 sequences, around three fifths being singletons. This sample's RNA came from whole unsorted tissue. Sequencing input: lung tumor tissue. These receptors originate from a man aged 25-45 years with non-small cell lung cancer.

There are many counts of this clonotype. CDR3 in DNA: TGCAGTGCTAGCGTGGGGGGGCCTCAAGATACGCAGTATTTT. It translates to CSASVGGPQDTQYF. The J gene is TRBJ2-3, the V gene TRBV20-1; D may be TRBD2 (7 bases). Germline V gene data show CDR1 as DFQATT and CDR2 as SNEGSKA (reference sequence). This CDR3 is built from 14 residues. V lost 3 bases and J 5 bases, leaving 15 bases between the germline ends.

About this clonotype itself: At one end the junction does not follow the germline gene, possibly because of a read error. The chain has TRBV4-1 and TRBJ2-1, with TRBD2 identical over 9 bases. Germline CDR1 reads MGHRA; CDR2 reads YSYEKL. CDR3 size: 17 residues. This CDR3 reads CAGSPSASGRRGIEQFF. CDR3 in DNA: TGCGCCGGCAGCCCCAGTGCAAGCGGGAGGAGGGGCATTGAGCAGTTCTTC.

The V gene is TRBV10-3, the J gene TRBJ1-2, with D uncertain. There are 12 residues in the CDR3. CDR1 is ENHRY and CDR2 is SYGVKD in the germline V gene. Trimming removed 2 bases at V and 7 bases at J, with 8 bases between. The DNA of the CDR3 is TGTGCCATCAGTGAGGTCAGATTTGGCTACACCTTC. Amino acid sequence: CAISEVRFGYTF.

The sample holds many counts of this clonotype. The chain uses TRBV4-1 and TRBJ1-6, with D hard to call. The germline V and J ends were trimmed by 0 bases and 6 bases, with 9 bases remaining between them. There are 15 residues in the CDR3. Germline lookup yields CDR1 MGHRA and CDR2 YSYEKL. CDR3 bases: TGCGCCAGCAGCCAAGAATCGGCAGTTAATTCACCCCTCCACTTT. Residues: CASSQESAVNSPLHF.

The chain couples TRBV5-1 to TRBJ1-4, with D tentatively TRBD1 (5 bases). The V and J ends lost 0 bases and 4 bases respectively, with 13 bases between them. The CDR3 runs 16 residues. Germline loops: CDR1 SGHRS, CDR2 YFSETQ. The CDR3 loop reads CASSLAPGADNEKLFF. Written as DNA, the CDR3 is TGCGCCAGCAGCTTGGCACCCGGGGCAGATAATGAAAAACTGTTTTTT.

Turning to this clonotype: A much larger clonotype is one base distant, so this may be a read error. The chain is built from TRBV4-3 and TRBJ1-5; unclear D gene. The length of the CDR3 is 16 residues. The germline V gene has CDR1 LGHNA and CDR2 YSLEER. CDR3 amino acids: CDSSQDVGMFDQPQHF. The CDR3 DNA reads TGCGACAGCAGCCAAGATGTGGGGATGTTCGATCAGCCCCAGCATTTT.

CDR3 region: CSANVVGRVKNIQYF. The CDR3, as DNA: TGCAGTGCTAACGTGGTAGGGAGAGTCAAAAACATTCAGTACTTC. The chain joins TRBV20-1 to TRBJ2-4, with a possible D match to TRBD2 (5 bases). CDR1 and CDR2 (germline): DFQATT, SNEGSKA (reference sequence). V lost 4 bases to trimming and J lost 3 bases, with 16 bases between them. This CDR3 contains 15 residues.

Comments on this clonotype: A much larger clone lies one base from this, so it may be a read error. The CDR3 DNA is TGTGCCAGCAGCGGGCGTGTCGAGCAGCTCTTC. Protein: CASSGRVEQLF. This rearrangement joins TRBV5-6 to TRBJ2-1, with D unclear. Germline values: CDR1 SGHDT, CDR2 YYEEEE. The CDR3 runs to 11 residues.

In this sample, this clonotype turned up many times. The chain employs TRBV12-5 and TRBJ2-5; D uncertain. V gave up 6 bases and J gave up 5 bases, with 25 bases separating them. Germline-derived CDR1 and CDR2 are LGHNT and FRNRAP. The CDR3 loop spans 17 amino acids. As DNA, the CDR3 is TGTGCTAGTGGCAGCGTAGTCGGGTCCCCGACCCGGGAGACCCAGTACTTC. Amino acids: CASGSVVGSPTRETQYF.

V is TRBV28 and J is TRBJ2-7; tentative D call: TRBD2 (6 bases). V was trimmed by 7 bases and J by 2 bases, leaving 15 bases between them. This CDR3 is built from 14 residues. CDR1 is MDHEN, CDR2 SYDVKM, per germline. The CDR3 spells CASNLSGDPYEQYF. CDR3 bases: TGTGCCAGCAATCTATCGGGAGACCCCTACGAGCAGTACTTC.

The chain combines TRBV4-1 with TRBJ1-3; TRBD1 agrees at 7 bases. The germline gives CDR1 MGHRA, CDR2 YSYEKL. This CDR3 spans 15 amino acids. J lost 7 bases, V lost 0 bases, and 6 bases had no gene match. CDR3 region: CASSQDDRDGNTIYF. The CDR3 DNA is TGCGCCAGCAGCCAAGACGACAGGGATGGTAACACCATATATTTT.

A remark on this clonotype: This may stem from a read error, because a much larger clone lies one nucleotide away. The J gene is TRBJ2-3, the V gene TRBV7-3; 7 bases align to TRBD2. The V and J ends lost 4 bases and 6 bases, in that order; junction bases with no gene match: 4. The CDR3 runs to 13 residues. The germline CDR1 and CDR2 sequences are SGHTA and FQGTGA. Here the CDR3 DNA reads TGTGCCAGCAGCTCGGAACTAGCGGATACGCAGTATTTT. Translated: CASSSELADTQYF.

V usage is TRBV20-1 and J usage is TRBJ2-1, with 14 bases matching TRBD2. The CDR3 loop spans 19 amino acids. Germline V gene data show CDR1 as DFQATT and CDR2 as SNEGSKA (reference sequence). The V segment lost 5 bases and the J segment 0 bases; nucleotides outside the gene matches: 12. CDR3 nucleotides: TGCAGTGCTCGTGTTGGGACTAGCGGGAGCGATTACTCCTACAATGAGCAGTTCTTC. This gives the protein CSARVGTSGSDYSYNEQFF.

This clonotype was counted many times. The chain has TRBV12-3 or TRBV12-4 and TRBJ2-5, with TRBD1 matching over 9 bases. The CDR3 has 16 residues. V lost 5 bases and J lost 2; bases outside the gene matches: 9. CDR3 in DNA: TGTGCCAGCAGTCCAACCCCGGGACAGGGACAAGAGACCCAGTACTTC. Translated, it gives CASSPTPGQGQETQYF.

As concerns this clonotype: Since a much larger clone is just one base distant, this may be a read error. This chain uses TRBV6-6 with TRBJ2-3; 10 bases fit TRBD2. The CDR3 spans 15 residues. The ends lost 2 bases at V and 1 base at J; junction bases unmatched: 0. The germline V gene encodes CDR1 MNHNY and CDR2 SVGAGI (reference sequence). In DNA form, the CDR3 reads TGTGCCAGCAGTTACACTAGCGGGGGCACAGATACGCAGTATTTT. Residues: CASSYTSGGTDTQYF.

This clonotype was seen a single time. Germline is not matched at one junction end, which may reflect a read error. The V and J genes are TRBV6-5 and TRBJ2-6; a weak D match, TRBD1 (5 bases). Germline-derived CDR1 and CDR2 are MNHEY and SVGAGI. The CDR3 spans 16 residues. The CDR3 DNA is TGTGCCAGCAATTATCAGGTTAGCTCTGGGGCCAACGTCCTGATTTTC. It specifies CASNYQVSSGANVLIF.